These T cell receptor beta chains were read from a single sample in a study of blood T cell repertoires in COVID-19. Data came from immunoSEQ multiplex PCR; TCRdb stores just in-frame clones and leaves some out. The sample has about 140,000 clones, 84% seen once. Sample: PBMCs or T cells enriched from blood (not recorded which). The receptors here all came from a woman aged 45-60 years with acute COVID-19. Each CDR3 is given with its conserved first and last residue. D genes are given only for firm matches. The listing skips clone size in some rows; elsewhere it reads once, few, many or a size class.

J gene: TRBJ2-7; D gene: TRBD2; V gene: TRBV7-9; clone size: .; CDR3 protein: CASSSQRYSGSSREQYF; CDR3 DNA: TGTGCCAGCAGCTCGCAGCGGTATAGCGGGAGTTCGCGGGAGCAGTACTTC
J gene: TRBJ2-6; D gene: .; V gene: TRBV3-1/TRBV3-2; clone size: .; CDR3 protein: CASSQRSGANVLTF; CDR3 DNA: TGTGCCAGCAGCCAGAGGAGTGGGGCCAACGTCCTGACTTTC
J gene: TRBJ1-3; D gene: .; V gene: TRBV24-1; clone size: .; CDR3 protein: CAASGLSGNTIYF; CDR3 DNA: TGTGCCGCTTCGGGACTTTCTGGAAACACCATATATTTT
J gene: TRBJ2-1; D gene: TRBD2; V gene: TRBV5-1; clone size: .; CDR3 protein: CANRSDASGLNEQFF; CDR3 DNA: TGCGCCAACCGAAGTGACGCTAGCGGGCTCAATGAGCAGTTCTTC
J gene: TRBJ1-1; D gene: .; V gene: TRBV29-1; clone size: .; CDR3 protein: CSVRRDAEAFF; CDR3 DNA: TGCAGCGTAAGGCGGGACGCTGAAGCTTTCTTT
J gene: TRBJ2-1; D gene: .; V gene: TRBV11-3; clone size: .; CDR3 protein: CASSLGRAGSSYNEQFF; CDR3 DNA: TGTGCCAGCAGCTTAGGTCGAGCCGGGAGTTCCTACAATGAGCAGTTCTTC
J gene: TRBJ1-3; D gene: .; V gene: TRBV7-9; clone size: .; CDR3 protein: CASRLINTIYF; CDR3 DNA: TGTGCCAGCAGACTCATAAACACCATATATTTT
J gene: TRBJ2-1; D gene: TRBD2; V gene: TRBV6-1; clone size: .; CDR3 protein: CASSEVSGRDEQFF; CDR3 DNA: TGTGCCAGCAGTGAAGTTTCGGGGAGGGATGAGCAGTTCTTC
J gene: TRBJ2-5; D gene: .; V gene: TRBV9; clone size: .; CDR3 protein: CASSGGLQETQYF; CDR3 DNA: TGTGCCAGCAGCGGAGGATTGCAGGAGACCCAGTACTTC
J gene: TRBJ1-1; D gene: .; V gene: TRBV9; clone size: once; CDR3 protein: CASSVGDTTEAFF; CDR3 DNA: TGTGCCAGCAGCGTAGGGGACACCACTGAAGCTTTCTTT
J gene: TRBJ2-3; D gene: TRBD2; V gene: TRBV28; clone size: .; CDR3 protein: CASSLAGGRADTQYF; CDR3 DNA: TGTGCCAGCAGTCTAGCGGGAGGGCGGGCAGATACGCAGTATTTT
J gene: TRBJ1-5; D gene: .; V gene: TRBV27; clone size: .; CDR3 protein: CASSLTGRDQPQHF; CDR3 DNA: TGTGCCAGCAGTTTAACGGGGAGGGATCAGCCCCAGCATTTT
J gene: TRBJ2-1; D gene: .; V gene: TRBV19; clone size: .; CDR3 protein: CASSISRENEQFF; CDR3 DNA: TGTGCCAGTAGTATTTCGCGGGAAAATGAGCAGTTCTTC
J gene: TRBJ2-1; D gene: .; V gene: TRBV9; clone size: .; CDR3 protein: CASSVDGNDYNEQFF; CDR3 DNA: TGTGCCAGCAGCGTCGACGGGAACGACTACAATGAGCAGTTCTTC
J gene: TRBJ2-7; D gene: .; V gene: TRBV2; clone size: .; CDR3 protein: CASIATTSYEQYF; CDR3 DNA: TGTGCCAGCATAGCGACGACCTCCTACGAGCAGTACTTC
J gene: TRBJ2-2; D gene: .; V gene: TRBV10-2; clone size: .; CDR3 protein: CASAGDFPNTGELFF; CDR3 DNA: TGCGCCAGCGCTGGGGACTTTCCGAACACCGGGGAGCTGTTTTTT
J gene: TRBJ2-7; D gene: .; V gene: TRBV3-1/TRBV3-2; clone size: .; CDR3 protein: CASGSHLSYEQYF; CDR3 DNA: TGTGCCAGCGGCTCACACCTCTCCTACGAGCAGTACTTC
J gene: TRBJ2-3; D gene: TRBD2; V gene: TRBV29-1; clone size: few; CDR3 protein: CSISGGRGTDTQYF; CDR3 DNA: TGCAGCATTAGTGGCGGGAGAGGCACAGATACGCAGTATTTT
J gene: TRBJ2-7; D gene: TRBD2; V gene: TRBV9; clone size: few; CDR3 protein: CASSVGGGVYEQYF; CDR3 DNA: TGTGCCAGCAGCGTAGGGGGAGGGGTCTACGAGCAGTACTTC
J gene: TRBJ1-6; D gene: TRBD1; V gene: TRBV19; clone size: .; CDR3 protein: CASTEQGAMNSPLHF; CDR3 DNA: TGTGCCAGTACCGAACAGGGGGCGATGAATTCACCCCTCCACTTT
J gene: TRBJ2-7; D gene: .; V gene: TRBV9; clone size: once; CDR3 protein: CASSVGGQAYEQYF; CDR3 DNA: TGTGCCAGCAGCGTGGGAGGACAGGCCTACGAGCAGTACTTC
J gene: TRBJ1-2; D gene: .; V gene: TRBV9; clone size: once; CDR3 protein: CASSNRGGGYGYTF; CDR3 DNA: TGTGCCAGCAGCAATCGGGGGGGAGGCTATGGCTACACCTTC
J gene: TRBJ1-2; D gene: TRBD1; V gene: TRBV27; clone size: .; CDR3 protein: CASGDRVLAGYTF; CDR3 DNA: TGTGCCAGCGGGGACAGGGTGTTAGCTGGCTACACCTTC
J gene: TRBJ1-2; D gene: .; V gene: TRBV9; clone size: few; CDR3 protein: CASSAPGQTRGYTF; CDR3 DNA: TGTGCCAGCAGCGCACCCGGACAGACCCGTGGCTACACCTTC
J gene: TRBJ2-3; D gene: TRBD2; V gene: TRBV7-9; clone size: .; CDR3 protein: CASSLKWTSGRETDTQYF; CDR3 DNA: TGTGCCAGCAGTCTTAAGTGGACTAGCGGGAGAGAAACAGATACGCAGTATTTT
J gene: TRBJ2-3; D gene: .; V gene: TRBV2; clone size: once; CDR3 protein: CASNRGGSTDTQYF; CDR3 DNA: TGTGCCAGCAATCGTGGCGGGAGCACAGATACGCAGTATTTT
J gene: TRBJ2-7; D gene: TRBD2; V gene: TRBV27; clone size: .; CDR3 protein: CASSLYPSGSSYEQYF; CDR3 DNA: TGTGCCAGCAGTTTATACCCTAGCGGGAGCTCCTACGAGCAGTACTTC
J gene: TRBJ2-7; D gene: TRBD2; V gene: TRBV2; clone size: .; CDR3 protein: CASSQGTSWEQYF; CDR3 DNA: TGTGCCAGCAGTCAGGGGACTAGTTGGGAGCAGTACTTC
J gene: TRBJ1-2; D gene: .; V gene: TRBV29-1; clone size: .; CDR3 protein: CSVEDRGRGLNYGYTF; CDR3 DNA: TGCAGCGTTGAAGATCGGGGCAGGGGCCTGAACTATGGCTACACCTTC
J gene: TRBJ2-7; D gene: TRBD1; V gene: TRBV30; clone size: .; CDR3 protein: CAWSRGQGAYEQYF; CDR3 DNA: TGTGCCTGGAGTCGGGGACAGGGGGCTTACGAGCAGTACTTC
J gene: TRBJ2-3; D gene: TRBD1; V gene: TRBV5-1; clone size: .; CDR3 protein: CASSSRTGGTDTQYF; CDR3 DNA: TGCGCCAGCAGCTCGCGGACAGGGGGGACAGATACGCAGTATTTT
J gene: TRBJ1-2; D gene: .; V gene: TRBV7-8; clone size: .; CDR3 protein: CASSGWGQGNGYTF; CDR3 DNA: TGTGCCAGCAGCGGCTGGGGTCAGGGGAATGGCTACACCTTC
J gene: TRBJ1-2; D gene: .; V gene: TRBV28; clone size: .; CDR3 protein: CASSSPGAPSNYGYTF; CDR3 DNA: TGTGCCAGCAGTTCTCCAGGGGCTCCCTCTAACTATGGCTACACCTTC
J gene: TRBJ2-1; D gene: .; V gene: TRBV11-2; clone size: .; CDR3 protein: CASSSLAGKHNEQFF; CDR3 DNA: TGTGCCAGCAGTTCTCTGGCGGGGAAGCACAATGAGCAGTTCTTC
J gene: TRBJ1-2; D gene: .; V gene: TRBV5-1; clone size: .; CDR3 protein: CASSEGTGWGYTF; CDR3 DNA: TGCGCCAGCAGCGAAGGAACAGGGTGGGGCTACACCTTC
J gene: TRBJ1-2; D gene: .; V gene: TRBV4-1; clone size: .; CDR3 protein: CASSQDSAGNNYGYTF; CDR3 DNA: TGCGCCAGCAGCCAAGATTCAGCAGGGAATAACTATGGCTACACCTTC
J gene: TRBJ1-1; D gene: .; V gene: TRBV19; clone size: .; CDR3 protein: CASSKTAGVNTEAFF; CDR3 DNA: TGTGCCAGTAGCAAAACGGCCGGGGTGAACACTGAAGCTTTCTTT
J gene: TRBJ1-1; D gene: .; V gene: TRBV4-1; clone size: .; CDR3 protein: CASSPLPGSAEAFF; CDR3 DNA: TGCGCCAGCAGCCCCCTTCCCGGCAGCGCTGAAGCTTTCTTT
J gene: TRBJ1-2; D gene: .; V gene: TRBV24-1; clone size: .; CDR3 protein: CATSDRSGRGYTF; CDR3 DNA: TGTGCCACCAGTGATCGTTCAGGCAGGGGCTACACCTTC
J gene: TRBJ2-1; D gene: .; V gene: TRBV6-5; clone size: .; CDR3 protein: CASTTAGTYNEQFF; CDR3 DNA: TGTGCCAGCACCACCGCGGGGACCTACAATGAGCAGTTCTTC
J gene: TRBJ1-1; D gene: .; V gene: TRBV27; clone size: few; CDR3 protein: CASSLQLNTEAFF; CDR3 DNA: TGTGCCAGCAGTTTACAGTTGAACACTGAAGCTTTCTTT
J gene: TRBJ2-3; D gene: TRBD2; V gene: TRBV27; clone size: .; CDR3 protein: CASSVTSGSTDTQYF; CDR3 DNA: TGTGCCAGCAGTGTCACTAGCGGAAGCACAGATACGCAGTATTTT
J gene: TRBJ2-1; D gene: .; V gene: TRBV3-1/TRBV3-2; clone size: .; CDR3 protein: CASSQALREQFF; CDR3 DNA: TGTGCCAGCAGCCAAGCTTTGCGGGAGCAGTTCTTC
J gene: TRBJ2-4; D gene: .; V gene: TRBV19; clone size: .; CDR3 protein: CASSILRGAKNIQYF; CDR3 DNA: TGTGCCAGTAGTATCCTACGAGGGGCCAAAAACATTCAGTACTTC
J gene: TRBJ1-4; D gene: .; V gene: TRBV7-8; clone size: .; CDR3 protein: CASSRTGYEKLFF; CDR3 DNA: TGTGCCAGCAGCCGAACAGGTTACGAAAAACTGTTTTTT
J gene: TRBJ1-5; D gene: .; V gene: TRBV29-1; clone size: .; CDR3 protein: CSAGQFRNQPQHF; CDR3 DNA: TGCAGCGCCGGACAGTTCCGTAATCAGCCCCAGCATTTT
J gene: TRBJ2-2; D gene: .; V gene: TRBV6-5; clone size: once; CDR3 protein: CASRGNRETGELFF; CDR3 DNA: TGTGCCAGCAGGGGGAACAGGGAAACCGGGGAGCTGTTTTTT
J gene: TRBJ1-1; D gene: .; V gene: TRBV4-2; clone size: .; CDR3 protein: CASSQDDRNTEAFF; CDR3 DNA: TGTGCCAGCAGCCAAGACGATAGGAACACTGAAGCTTTCTTT
J gene: TRBJ2-1; D gene: TRBD1; V gene: TRBV30; clone size: .; CDR3 protein: CASGTGVGNEQFF; CDR3 DNA: TGTGCCTCTGGGACAGGGGTAGGCAATGAGCAGTTCTTC
J gene: TRBJ2-7; D gene: TRBD1; V gene: TRBV4-3; clone size: .; CDR3 protein: CASSLDRDAYEQYF; CDR3 DNA: TGCGCCAGCAGCCTGGACAGGGACGCCTACGAGCAGTACTTC
J gene: TRBJ2-1; D gene: .; V gene: TRBV9; clone size: .; CDR3 protein: CASSPGGGEHYNEQFF; CDR3 DNA: TGTGCCAGCAGCCCCGGTGGAGGGGAGCATTACAATGAGCAGTTCTTC
J gene: TRBJ1-4; D gene: .; V gene: TRBV27; clone size: .; CDR3 protein: CASRPGTSTNEKLFF; CDR3 DNA: TGTGCCAGCAGGCCCGGGACTTCAACTAATGAAAAACTGTTTTTT
J gene: TRBJ2-7; D gene: .; V gene: TRBV12-3/TRBV12-4; clone size: .; CDR3 protein: CASRGGSNEQYF; CDR3 DNA: TGTGCCAGCAGGGGGGGTAGTAACGAGCAGTACTTC
J gene: TRBJ1-1; D gene: .; V gene: TRBV11-2; clone size: .; CDR3 protein: CASSSRSEAFF; CDR3 DNA: TGTGCCAGCAGCTCCCGTTCGGAAGCTTTCTTT
J gene: TRBJ1-2; D gene: TRBD1; V gene: TRBV18; clone size: once; CDR3 protein: CASSPAGGVDGYTF; CDR3 DNA: TGTGCCAGCTCACCTGCAGGGGGCGTAGACGGCTACACCTTC
J gene: TRBJ2-1; D gene: .; V gene: TRBV12-5; clone size: .; CDR3 protein: CASGLGRVAYNEQFF; CDR3 DNA: TGTGCTAGTGGTTTGGGGAGGGTGGCCTACAATGAGCAGTTCTTC